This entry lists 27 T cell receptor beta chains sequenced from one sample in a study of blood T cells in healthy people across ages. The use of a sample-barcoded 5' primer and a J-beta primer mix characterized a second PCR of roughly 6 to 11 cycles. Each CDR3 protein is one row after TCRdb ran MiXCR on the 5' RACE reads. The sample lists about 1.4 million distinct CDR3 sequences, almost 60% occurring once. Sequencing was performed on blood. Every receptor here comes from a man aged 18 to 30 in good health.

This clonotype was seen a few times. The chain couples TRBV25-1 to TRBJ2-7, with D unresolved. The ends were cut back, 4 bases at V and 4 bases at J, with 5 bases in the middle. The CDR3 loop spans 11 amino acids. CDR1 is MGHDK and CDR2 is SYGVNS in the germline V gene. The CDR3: CASSAEYEQYF. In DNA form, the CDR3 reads TGTGCCAGCAGTGCGGAATACGAGCAGTACTTC.

The CDR3, as DNA: TGCAGTGGAACGGGGGGGCCTTTCTGGCACGAGCAGTACTTC. As protein: CSGTGGPFWHEQYF. The rearrangement links TRBV20-1 to TRBJ2-7; TRBD2 matches 8 bases. The CDR3 length is 14 residues. After removal of 7 bases from V and 5 bases from J, the junction contained 13 bases not matched to a gene. Looked up from germline, CDR1 is DFQATT and CDR2 is SNEGSKA (reference sequence).

The CDR3 nucleotides are TGTGCCAGCACGGGACTAGCGTCTTACGAGCAGTACTTC. This codes for CASTGLASYEQYF. This chain joins TRBV2 and TRBJ2-7; 10 bases map to TRBD2. This CDR3 contains 13 residues. CDR1 and CDR2 from the germline V gene are SNHLY and FYNNEI. The junction had 4 bases not matched to a gene; V was cut back by 7 bases and J by 4 bases.

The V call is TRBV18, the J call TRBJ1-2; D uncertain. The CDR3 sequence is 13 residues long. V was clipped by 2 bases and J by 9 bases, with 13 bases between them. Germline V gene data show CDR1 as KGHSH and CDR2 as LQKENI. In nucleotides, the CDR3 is TGTGCCAGCTCACCAGACTCCAGGAGTCGCTACACCTTC. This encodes CASSPDSRSRYTF.

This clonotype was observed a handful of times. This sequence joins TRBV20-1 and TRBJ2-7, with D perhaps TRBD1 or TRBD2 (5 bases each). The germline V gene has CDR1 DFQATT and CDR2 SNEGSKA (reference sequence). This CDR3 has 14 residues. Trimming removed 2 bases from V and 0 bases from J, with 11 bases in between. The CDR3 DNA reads TGCAGTGCTAGATCCGGGACGGCCTCCTACGAGCAGTACTTC. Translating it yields CSARSGTASYEQYF.

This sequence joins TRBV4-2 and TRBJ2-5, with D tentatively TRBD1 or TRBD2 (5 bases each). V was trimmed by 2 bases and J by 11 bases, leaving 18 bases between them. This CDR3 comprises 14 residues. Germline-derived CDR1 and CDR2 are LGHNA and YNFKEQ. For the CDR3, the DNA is TGTGCCAGCAGCCAAAGGGTTTTGCTGGGGGAGCAGTACTTC. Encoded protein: CASSQRVLLGEQYF.

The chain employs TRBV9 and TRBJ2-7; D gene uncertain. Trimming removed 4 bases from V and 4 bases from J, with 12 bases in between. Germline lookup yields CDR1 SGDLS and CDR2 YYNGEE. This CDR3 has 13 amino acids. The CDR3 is CASSIETDYEQYF. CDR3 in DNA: TGTGCCAGCAGCATAGAAACAGATTACGAGCAGTACTTC.

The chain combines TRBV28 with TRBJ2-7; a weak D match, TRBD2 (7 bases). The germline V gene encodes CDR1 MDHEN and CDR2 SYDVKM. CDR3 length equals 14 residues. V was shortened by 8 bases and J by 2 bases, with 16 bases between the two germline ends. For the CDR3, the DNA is TGTGCCAGCCGAAAGGGGGGGCCTGCCTACGAGCAGTACTTC. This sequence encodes CASRKGGPAYEQYF.

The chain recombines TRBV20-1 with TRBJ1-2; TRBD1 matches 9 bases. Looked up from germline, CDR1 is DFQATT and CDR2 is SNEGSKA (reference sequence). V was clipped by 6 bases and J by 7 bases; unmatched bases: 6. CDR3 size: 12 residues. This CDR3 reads CSARTGAVGYTF. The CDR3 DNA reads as TGCAGTGCACGGACAGGGGCGGTTGGCTACACCTTC.

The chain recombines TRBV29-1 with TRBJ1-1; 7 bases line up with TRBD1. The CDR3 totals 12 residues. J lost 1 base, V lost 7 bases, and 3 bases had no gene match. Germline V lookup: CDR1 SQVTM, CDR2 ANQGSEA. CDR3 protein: CSGGDRNTEAFF. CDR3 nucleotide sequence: TGCAGCGGCGGGGACAGGAACACTGAAGCTTTCTTT.

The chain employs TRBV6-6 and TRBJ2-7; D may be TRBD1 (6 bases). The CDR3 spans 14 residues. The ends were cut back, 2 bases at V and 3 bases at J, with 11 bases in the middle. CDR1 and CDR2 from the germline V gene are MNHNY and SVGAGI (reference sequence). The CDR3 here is CASSYPGQSYEQYF. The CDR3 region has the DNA TGTGCCAGCAGTTACCCCGGACAGAGCTACGAGCAGTACTTC.

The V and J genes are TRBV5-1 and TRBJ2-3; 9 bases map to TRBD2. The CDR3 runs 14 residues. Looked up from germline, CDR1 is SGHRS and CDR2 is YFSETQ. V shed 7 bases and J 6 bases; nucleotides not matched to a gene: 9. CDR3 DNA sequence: TGCGCCAGCTGTTTTGGTAGCGGGAGCGATACGCAGTATTTT. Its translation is CASCFGSGSDTQYF.

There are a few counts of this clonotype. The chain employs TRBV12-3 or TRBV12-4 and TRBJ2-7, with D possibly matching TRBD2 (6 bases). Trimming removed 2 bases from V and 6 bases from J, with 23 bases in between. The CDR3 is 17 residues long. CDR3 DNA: TGTGCCAGCAGTTTACGCGACAGTGAGACTAGAATTGCCGAGCAGTACTTC. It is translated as CASSLRDSETRIAEQYF.

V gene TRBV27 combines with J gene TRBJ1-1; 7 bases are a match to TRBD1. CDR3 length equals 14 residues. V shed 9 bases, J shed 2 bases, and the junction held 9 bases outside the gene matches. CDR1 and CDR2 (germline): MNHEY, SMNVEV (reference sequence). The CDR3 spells CASQMTGLNTEAFF. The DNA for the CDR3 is TGTGCCAGTCAAATGACAGGGCTAAACACTGAAGCTTTCTTT.

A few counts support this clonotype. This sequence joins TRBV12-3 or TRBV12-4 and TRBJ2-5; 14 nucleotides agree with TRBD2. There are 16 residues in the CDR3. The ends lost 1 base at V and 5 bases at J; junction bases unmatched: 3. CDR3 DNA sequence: TGTGCCAGCAGTTTAGGGACTAGCGGGAGGTGGGAGACCCAGTACTTC. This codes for CASSLGTSGRWETQYF.

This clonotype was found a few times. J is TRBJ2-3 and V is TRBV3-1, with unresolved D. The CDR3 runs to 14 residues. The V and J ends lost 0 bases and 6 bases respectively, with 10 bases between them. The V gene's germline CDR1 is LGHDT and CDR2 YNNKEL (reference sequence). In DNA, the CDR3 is TGTGCCAGCAGCCAAGATCACAGTCTGGATACGCAGTATTTT. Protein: CASSQDHSLDTQYF.

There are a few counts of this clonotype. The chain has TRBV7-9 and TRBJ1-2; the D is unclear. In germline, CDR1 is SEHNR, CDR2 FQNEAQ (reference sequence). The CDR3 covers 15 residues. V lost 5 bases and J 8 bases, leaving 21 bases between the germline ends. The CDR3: CASSEGRFGFGGYTF. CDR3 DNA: TGTGCCAGCAGCGAGGGCCGCTTTGGATTTGGAGGCTACACCTTC.

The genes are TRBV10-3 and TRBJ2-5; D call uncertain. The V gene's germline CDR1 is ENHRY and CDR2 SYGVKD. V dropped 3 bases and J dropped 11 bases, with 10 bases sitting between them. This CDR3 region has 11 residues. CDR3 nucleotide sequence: TGTGCCATCAGTGAAAACAATGAGCAGTACTTC. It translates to CAISENNEQYF.

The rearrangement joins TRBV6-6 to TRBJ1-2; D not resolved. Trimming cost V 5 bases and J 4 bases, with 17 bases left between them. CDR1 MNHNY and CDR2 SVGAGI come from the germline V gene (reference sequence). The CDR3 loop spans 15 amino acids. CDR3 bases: TGTGCCAGCAGTCCTACTGGGTCGGCGGGCTATGGCTACACCTTC. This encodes CASSPTGSAGYGYTF.

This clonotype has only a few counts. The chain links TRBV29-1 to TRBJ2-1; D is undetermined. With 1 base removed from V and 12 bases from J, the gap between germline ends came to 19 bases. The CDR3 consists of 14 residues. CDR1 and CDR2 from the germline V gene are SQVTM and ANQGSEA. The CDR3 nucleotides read TGCAGCGTTGAAGGGGGTGAGATACGTCCGGGGCAGTTCTTC. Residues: CSVEGGEIRPGQFF.

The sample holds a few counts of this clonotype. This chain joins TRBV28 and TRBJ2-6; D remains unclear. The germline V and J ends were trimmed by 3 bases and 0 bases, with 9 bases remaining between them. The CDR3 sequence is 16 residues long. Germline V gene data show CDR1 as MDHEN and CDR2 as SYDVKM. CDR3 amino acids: CASSFFGYSGANVLTF. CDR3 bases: TGTGCCAGCAGTTTTTTTGGTTACTCTGGGGCCAACGTCCTGACTTTC. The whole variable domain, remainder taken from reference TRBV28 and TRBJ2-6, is DVKVTQSSRYLVKRTGEKVFLECVQDMDHENMFWYRQDPGLGLRLIYFSYDVKMKEKGDIPEGYSVSREKKERFSLILESASTNQTSMYLCASSFFGYSGANVLTFGAGSRLTVL.

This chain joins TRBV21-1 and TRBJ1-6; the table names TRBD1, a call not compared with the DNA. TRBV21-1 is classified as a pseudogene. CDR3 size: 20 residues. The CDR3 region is CASSKGRDRANSSYNSPLHF. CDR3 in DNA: TGTGCCAGCAGCAAAGGGCGGGACAGGGCCAACAGCTCCTATAATTCACCCCTCCACTTT.

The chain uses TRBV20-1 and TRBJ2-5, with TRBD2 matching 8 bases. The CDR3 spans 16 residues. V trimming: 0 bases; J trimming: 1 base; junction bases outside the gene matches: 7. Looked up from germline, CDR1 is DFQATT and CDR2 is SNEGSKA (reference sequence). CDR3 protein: CSARDQTSAFQETQYF. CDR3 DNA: TGCAGTGCTAGAGATCAGACTAGCGCATTCCAAGAGACCCAGTACTTC.

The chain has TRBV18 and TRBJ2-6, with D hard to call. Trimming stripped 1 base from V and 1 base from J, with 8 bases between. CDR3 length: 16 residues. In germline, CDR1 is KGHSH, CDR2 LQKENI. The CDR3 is CASSPRRFSGANVLTF. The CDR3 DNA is TGTGCCAGCTCACCACGACGGTTTTCTGGGGCCAACGTCCTGACTTTC. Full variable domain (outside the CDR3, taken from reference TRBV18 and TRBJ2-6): NAGVMQNPRHLVRRRGQEARLRCSPMKGHSHVYWYRQLPEEGLKFMVYLQKENIIDESGMPKERFSAEFPKEGPSILRIQQVVRGDSAAYFCASSPRRFSGANVLTFGAGSRLTVL.

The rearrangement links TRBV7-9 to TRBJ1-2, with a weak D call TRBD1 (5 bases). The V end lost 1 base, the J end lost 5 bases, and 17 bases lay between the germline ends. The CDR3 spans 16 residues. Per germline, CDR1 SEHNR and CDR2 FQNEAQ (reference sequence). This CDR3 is CASSLGGAINSYGYTF. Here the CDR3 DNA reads TGTGCCAGCAGCTTAGGAGGGGCCATCAACTCTTATGGCTACACCTTC. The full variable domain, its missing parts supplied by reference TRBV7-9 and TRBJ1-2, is DTGVSQNPRHKITKRGQNVTFRCDPISEHNRLYWYRQTLGQGPEFLTYFQNEAQLEKSRLLSDRFSAERPKGSFSTLEIQRTEQGDSAMYLCASSLGGAINSYGYTFGSGTRLTVV.

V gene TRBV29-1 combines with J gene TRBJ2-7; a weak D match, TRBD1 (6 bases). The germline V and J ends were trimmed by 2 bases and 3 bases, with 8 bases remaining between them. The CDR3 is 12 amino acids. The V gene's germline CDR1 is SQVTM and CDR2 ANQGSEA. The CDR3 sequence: CSVEMDSYEQYF. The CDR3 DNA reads TGCAGCGTTGAAATGGACAGCTACGAGCAGTACTTC.

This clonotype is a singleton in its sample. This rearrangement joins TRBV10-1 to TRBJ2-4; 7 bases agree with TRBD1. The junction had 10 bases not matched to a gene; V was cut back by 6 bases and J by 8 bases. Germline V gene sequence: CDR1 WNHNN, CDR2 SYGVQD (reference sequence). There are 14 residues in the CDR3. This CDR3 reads CASREFRDRDIQYF. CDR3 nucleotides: TGCGCCAGCAGGGAATTCCGCGACAGGGACATTCAGTACTTC.